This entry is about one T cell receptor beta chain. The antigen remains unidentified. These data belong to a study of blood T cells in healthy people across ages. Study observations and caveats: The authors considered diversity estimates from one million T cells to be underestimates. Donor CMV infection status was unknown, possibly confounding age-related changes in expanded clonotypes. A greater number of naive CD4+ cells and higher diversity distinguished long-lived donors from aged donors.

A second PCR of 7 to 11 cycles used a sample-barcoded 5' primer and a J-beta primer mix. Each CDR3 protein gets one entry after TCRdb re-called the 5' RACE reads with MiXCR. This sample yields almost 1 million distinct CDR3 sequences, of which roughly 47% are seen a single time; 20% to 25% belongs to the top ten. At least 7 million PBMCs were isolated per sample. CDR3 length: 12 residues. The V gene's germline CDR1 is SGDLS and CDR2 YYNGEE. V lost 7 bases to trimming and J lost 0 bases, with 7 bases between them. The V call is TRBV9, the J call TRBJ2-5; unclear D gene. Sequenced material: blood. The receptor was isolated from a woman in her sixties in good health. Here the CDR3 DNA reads TGTGCCAGCGGCCGGGACCAAGAGACCCAGTACTTC. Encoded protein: CASGRDQETQYF. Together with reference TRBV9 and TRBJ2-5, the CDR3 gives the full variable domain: DSGVTQTPKHLITATGQRVTLRCSPRSGDLSVYWYQQSLDQGLQFLIQYYNGEERAKGNILERFSAQQFPDLHSELNLSSLELGDSALYFCASGRDQETQYFGPGTRLLVL.